This TCR beta chain was identified during a study of Ad26.COV2.S vaccination and SARS-CoV-2 variants. Study-level results: Estimates derived from TCR breadth and depth analyses may have underestimated total T cell responses. The authors reported substantial breadth in spike-specific CD8+ and CD4+ T cell responses after vaccination.

About this clone itself: Antigen unknown.

This CDR3 has 13 residues. V was clipped by 4 bases and J by 5 bases, with 12 bases between them. Germline V lookup: CDR1 SGDLS, CDR2 YYNGEE. Some clones are missing from TCRdb's copy, which holds only in-frame ones; the method was immunoSEQ multiplex PCR. The sample includes about 420,000 clones, 85% to 90% seen only once; the top ten take about 3.5%. As for treatment: around 19 received Ad26.COV2.S at low or high dose, single or two shots; about 5 received placebo; per-sample allocation not given. At day 63 after the first vaccine or placebo injection, samples were drawn. Expression of Wuhan-strain SARS-CoV-2 spike came from the Ad26 vector that formed the vaccine.

V usage is TRBV9 and J usage is TRBJ1-1, with D possibly being TRBD1 (6 bases). This sequence originates from a person aged 18 to 59 who received the Ad26.COV2.S COVID-19 vaccine or a placebo. The sample consisted of peripheral blood, taken in a trial of Ad26.COV2.S vaccine versus placebo. The CDR3: CASSPGQSTEAFF. In DNA form, the CDR3 reads TGTGCCAGCAGCCCCGGACAGTCAACTGAAGCTTTCTTT.